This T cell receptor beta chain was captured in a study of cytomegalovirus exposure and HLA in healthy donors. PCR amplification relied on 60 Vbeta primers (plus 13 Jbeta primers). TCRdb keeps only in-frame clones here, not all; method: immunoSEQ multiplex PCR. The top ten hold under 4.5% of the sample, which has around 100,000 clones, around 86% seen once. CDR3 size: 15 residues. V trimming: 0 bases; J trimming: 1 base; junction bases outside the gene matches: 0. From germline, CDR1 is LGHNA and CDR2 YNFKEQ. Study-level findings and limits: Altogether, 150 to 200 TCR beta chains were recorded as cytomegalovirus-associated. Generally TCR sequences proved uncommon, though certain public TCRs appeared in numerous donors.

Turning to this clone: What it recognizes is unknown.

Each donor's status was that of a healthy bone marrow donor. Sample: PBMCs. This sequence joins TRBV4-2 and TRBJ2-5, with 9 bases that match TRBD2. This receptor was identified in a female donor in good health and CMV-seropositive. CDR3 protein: CASSQERGGQETQYF. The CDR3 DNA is TGTGCCAGCAGCCAAGAGCGGGGGGGCCAAGAGACCCAGTACTTC.